The 2 T cell receptor beta chains in this list originate from one sample, sequenced in a study of blood T cell repertoires in COVID-19. Assay used: immunoSEQ multiplex PCR; TCRdb lists only in-frame clones, some missing. The sample includes 200,000 to 300,000 clones, approximately 85% seen only once; the top ten take 0.7%. Sequenced material: peripheral blood. These receptors came from a human donor in a cohort sampled during active COVID-19.

The rearrangement uses TRBV4-1 and TRBJ1-3; no clear D. Trimming removed 0 bases at V and 0 bases at J, with 12 bases between. Germline CDR1 and CDR2: MGHRA and YSYEKL. The CDR3 loop spans 17 amino acids. The DNA of the CDR3 is TGCGCCAGCAGCCAAGATCGGTTGTCTGCCTCTGGAAACACCATATATTTT. Translation gives CASSQDRLSASGNTIYF.

The chain couples TRBV24-1 to TRBJ2-1; D is unclear. Trimming removed 5 bases from V and 9 bases from J, with 10 bases in between. CDR3 length: 12 residues. Germline CDR1 and CDR2: KGHDR and SFDVKD. The chain's CDR3 is CATSARLSEQFF. The CDR3 nucleotides are TGTGCCACCAGTGCCAGGTTGAGTGAGCAGTTCTTC.